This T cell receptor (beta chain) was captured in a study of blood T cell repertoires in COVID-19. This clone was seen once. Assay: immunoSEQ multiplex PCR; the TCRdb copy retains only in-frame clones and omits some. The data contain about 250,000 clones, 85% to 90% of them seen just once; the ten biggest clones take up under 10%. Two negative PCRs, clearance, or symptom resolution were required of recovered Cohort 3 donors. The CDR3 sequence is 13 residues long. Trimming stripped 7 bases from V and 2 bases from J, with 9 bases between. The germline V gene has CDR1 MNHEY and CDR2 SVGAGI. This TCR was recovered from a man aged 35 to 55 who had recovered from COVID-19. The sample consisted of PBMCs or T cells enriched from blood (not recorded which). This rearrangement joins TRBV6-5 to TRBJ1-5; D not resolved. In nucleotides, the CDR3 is TGTGCCAGCACTAACAGTGGCAATCAGCCCCAGCATTTT. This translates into CASTNSGNQPQHF.